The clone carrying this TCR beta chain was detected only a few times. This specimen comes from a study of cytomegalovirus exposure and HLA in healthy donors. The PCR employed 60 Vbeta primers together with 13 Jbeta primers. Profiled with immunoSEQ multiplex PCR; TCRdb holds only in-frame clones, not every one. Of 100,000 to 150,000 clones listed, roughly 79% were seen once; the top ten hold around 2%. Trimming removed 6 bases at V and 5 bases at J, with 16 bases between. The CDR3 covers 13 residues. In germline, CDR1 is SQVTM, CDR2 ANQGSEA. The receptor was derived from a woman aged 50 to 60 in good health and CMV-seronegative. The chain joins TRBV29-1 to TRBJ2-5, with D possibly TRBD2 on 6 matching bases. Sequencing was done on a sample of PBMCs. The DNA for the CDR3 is TGCAGCGTACGGAGGGGAGAGGGGGAGACCCAGTACTTC. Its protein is CSVRRGEGETQYF. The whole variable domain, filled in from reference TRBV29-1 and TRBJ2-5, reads SAVISQKPSRDICQRGTSLTIQCQVDSQVTMMFWYRQQPGQSLTLIATANQGSEATYESGFVIDKFPISRPNLTFSTLTVSNMSPEDSSIYLCSVRRGEGETQYFGPGTRLLVL.